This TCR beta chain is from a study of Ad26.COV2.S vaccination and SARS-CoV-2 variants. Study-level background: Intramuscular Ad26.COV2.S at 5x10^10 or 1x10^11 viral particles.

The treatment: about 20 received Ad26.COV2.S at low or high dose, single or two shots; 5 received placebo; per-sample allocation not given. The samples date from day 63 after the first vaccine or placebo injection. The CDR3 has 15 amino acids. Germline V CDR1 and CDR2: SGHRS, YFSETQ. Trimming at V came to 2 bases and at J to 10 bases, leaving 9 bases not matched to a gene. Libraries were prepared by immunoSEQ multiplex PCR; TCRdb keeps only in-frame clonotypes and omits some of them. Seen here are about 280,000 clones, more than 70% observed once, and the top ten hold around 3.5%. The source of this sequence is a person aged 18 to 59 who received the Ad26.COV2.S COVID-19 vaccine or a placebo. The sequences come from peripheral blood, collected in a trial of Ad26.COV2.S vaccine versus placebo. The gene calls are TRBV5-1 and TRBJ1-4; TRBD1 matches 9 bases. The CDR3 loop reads CASSFSMDRGGKLFF. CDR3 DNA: TGCGCCAGCAGCTTCTCTATGGACAGGGGAGGAAAACTGTTTTTT.